The 30 T cell receptor beta chains below were found in one sample sequenced in a study of OX40 agonist ivuxolimab in advanced cancers. Sequencing was performed with immunoSEQ multiplex PCR; in TCRdb, only in-frame clones are kept and a portion is missing. The sample carries about 46,000 clones, more than 85% recorded once. Sample: CD4+ or CD8+ T cells sorted from blood, taken in a trial of the OX40 agonist ivuxolimab. Source of these receptors: an adult with an advanced solid tumor such as melanoma, head and neck, liver or kidney cancer.

V and J are TRBV19 and TRBJ2-1; D gene ambiguous. CDR3 length: 13 amino acids. Germline CDR1 and CDR2: LNHDA and SQIVND (reference sequence). Trimming cost V 9 bases and J 8 bases, with 17 bases left between them. The CDR3: CARGCLEGDEQFF. Written as DNA, the CDR3 is TGTGCCAGAGGGTGTCTCGAAGGCGATGAGCAGTTCTTC.

This clone was detected only a few times. The chain joins TRBV5-8 to TRBJ2-3; no definite D call. CDR1 is SGHTS, CDR2 YDEGEE, per germline. With 2 bases removed from V and 6 bases from J, the gap between germline ends came to 7 bases. The CDR3 extends over 12 amino acids. CDR3 bases: TGTGCCAGCAGCTTTCGGATGGATACGCAGTATTTT. This translates into CASSFRMDTQYF.

The chain joins TRBV27 to TRBJ1-2; 9 bases agree with TRBD1. The germline V gene encodes CDR1 MNHEY and CDR2 SMNVEV (reference sequence). There are 13 residues in the CDR3. V was clipped by 5 bases and J by 6 bases; unmatched bases: 4. CDR3 nucleotide sequence: TGTGCCAGCAGTCTTACAGGGGGCCATGGCTACACCTTC. It yields the protein CASSLTGGHGYTF.

This chain uses TRBV5-1 with TRBJ1-4; the D gene is possibly TRBD1 (6 bases). Germline values: CDR1 SGHRS, CDR2 YFSETQ. Trimming removed 6 bases from V and 8 bases from J, with 20 bases in between. The CDR3 is 15 amino acids. The CDR3 bases are TGCGCCAGCACCACCGGGGGGCTGCCGGAGGAAAAACTGTTTTTT. Its protein product is CASTTGGLPEEKLFF.

The CDR3 reads CASSVPGTGSNYGYTF. CDR3 bases: TGTGCCAGCAGCGTCCCCGGGACAGGGTCCAACTATGGCTACACCTTC. The chain joins TRBV9 to TRBJ1-2; 9 bases agree with TRBD1. The trim removed 2 bases at V and 2 bases at J, leaving 7 bases unmatched. The germline gives CDR1 SGDLS, CDR2 YYNGEE. The CDR3 covers 16 residues.

This sequence joins TRBV19 and TRBJ2-7, with 7 bases fitting TRBD1. V lost 3 bases and J lost 2; bases outside the gene matches: 7. CDR1 and CDR2 (germline): LNHDA, SQIVND (reference sequence). The CDR3 sequence is 15 residues long. In DNA, the CDR3 is TGTGCCAGTAGTATGAAACAGGGGTCAACCTACGAGCAGTACTTC. Its protein product is CASSMKQGSTYEQYF.

This clone was detected a few times. The chain carries TRBV18 and TRBJ2-7; D unresolved. The V gene's germline CDR1 is KGHSH and CDR2 LQKENI. V dropped 3 bases and J dropped 1 base, with 10 bases sitting between them. CDR3 size: 14 residues. The CDR3 loop reads CASSPDFPSYEQYF. In nucleotides, the CDR3 is TGTGCCAGCTCACCCGACTTCCCTTCCTACGAGCAGTACTTC.

The genes are TRBV30 and TRBJ1-5; D unclear. V shed 2 bases and J shed 5 bases, with 19 bases lying between them. Per germline, CDR1 GTSNPN and CDR2 SVGIG (reference sequence). CDR3 length: 16 residues. DNA of the CDR3: TGTGCCTGGAGTCCGAGAGAACCGAGAAACGATCAGCCCCAGCATTTT. Encoded protein: CAWSPREPRNDQPQHF.

This rearrangement joins TRBV19 to TRBJ2-7; TRBD1 might be the D (6 bases). This CDR3 has 14 residues. The V end lost 3 bases, the J end lost 3 bases, and 12 bases lay between the germline ends. From germline, CDR1 is LNHDA and CDR2 SQIVND (reference sequence). The CDR3 nucleotides are TGTGCCAGTAGTATGACAGGTCCAGGCTACGAGCAGTACTTC. Protein sequence: CASSMTGPGYEQYF.

The rearrangement uses TRBV7-6 and TRBJ2-1, with 8 bases fitting TRBD2. Germline loops: CDR1 SGHVS, CDR2 FNYEAQ. This CDR3 contains 18 residues. V lost 5 bases, J lost 4 bases, and 16 bases stayed unmatched. Here the CDR3 DNA reads TGTGCCAGCAGCCCATCGTCCGGGGGGGTTTATGGTTACAATGAGCAGTTCTTC. Residues: CASSPSSGGVYGYNEQFF.

The chain has TRBV11-2 and TRBJ2-3; D call uncertain. The CDR3 has 12 residues. Germline values: CDR1 SGHAT, CDR2 FQNNGV. Trimming took 6 bases from V and 4 from J, leaving 8 bases between them. DNA of the CDR3: TGTGCCAGCAGGTCAGTCGCAGATACGCAGTATTTT. Translation gives CASRSVADTQYF.

This clone was found once. V and J are TRBV7-3 and TRBJ2-7; perhaps TRBD1 as D (5 bases). This CDR3 spans 13 amino acids. Germline V CDR1 and CDR2: SGHTA, FQGTGA. With 5 bases removed from V and 10 bases from J, the gap between germline ends came to 18 bases. The CDR3 loop is CASSAGARQLQYF. DNA for the CDR3: TGTGCCAGCAGCGCCGGCGCGAGACAGCTTCAGTACTTC.

CDR3 nucleotide sequence: TGTGCCAGCAGTTACTCTCCTAGCGGGAGCACAGATACGCAGTATTTT. Translation gives CASSYSPSGSTDTQYF. The chain recombines TRBV6-5 with TRBJ2-3; 8 positions agree with TRBD2. The germline gives CDR1 MNHEY, CDR2 SVGAGI. CDR3 length: 16 residues. Trimming cost V 0 bases and J 0 bases; bases outside gene matches: 2.

The chain joins TRBV9 to TRBJ2-2; D gene unclear. Trimming stripped 0 bases from V and 7 bases from J, with 4 bases between. The CDR3 has 12 amino acids. Germline values: CDR1 SGDLS, CDR2 YYNGEE. For the CDR3, the DNA is TGTGCCAGCAGCGTAGAGGGCGGGGAGCTGTTTTTT. Protein sequence: CASSVEGGELFF.

CDR3 amino acids: CASSLVASAAEQYF. CDR3 coding DNA: TGTGCCAGCAGTTTGGTAGCCTCGGCCGCCGAGCAGTACTTC. The chain combines TRBV27 with TRBJ2-7; no definite D call. The V end lost 3 bases, the J end lost 6 bases, and 15 bases lay between the germline ends. This CDR3 has 14 amino acids. Germline V gives CDR1 MNHEY, CDR2 SMNVEV (reference sequence).

The chain carries TRBV19 and TRBJ1-1; possible D gene TRBD1, 6 bases. The CDR3 totals 13 residues. Germline V lookup: CDR1 LNHDA, CDR2 SQIVND (reference sequence). The ends were cut back, 7 bases at V and 3 bases at J, with 12 bases in the middle. CDR3 sequence: CASTGAGYTEAFF. CDR3 coding DNA: TGTGCCAGTACAGGGGCCGGGTACACTGAAGCTTTCTTT.

Comments on this clone: With a much larger clone just one base away, this may be a read error. This chain uses TRBV7-8 with TRBJ1-1; TRBD1 matches at 7 bases. The V and J ends lost 2 bases and 4 bases, in that order; junction bases with no gene match: 1. Germline assignment: CDR1 SGHVS and CDR2 FQNEAQ. CDR3 length: 13 amino acids. In nucleotides, the CDR3 is TGTGCCAGCAGCTTAAACAGGGGCACTGAAGCTTTCTTT. The encoded protein is CASSLNRGTEAFF. The whole variable domain, remainder taken from reference TRBV7-8 and TRBJ1-1, is GAGVSQSPRYKVAKRGQDVALRCDPISGHVSLFWYQQALGQGPEFLTYFQNEAQLDKSGLPSDRFFAERPEGSVSTLKIQRTQQEDSAVYLCASSLNRGTEAFFGQGTRLTVV.

The V and J genes are TRBV11-2 and TRBJ2-2; maybe TRBD1 (5 bases). The V end was cut by 5 bases, the J end by 5 bases, with 12 bases between. Germline-derived CDR1 and CDR2 are SGHAT and FQNNGV. The CDR3 has 14 residues. CDR3 residues: CASSPKAGTGELFF. CDR3 nucleotides: TGTGCCAGCAGCCCGAAGGCAGGGACCGGGGAGCTGTTTTTT.

The chain joins TRBV9 to TRBJ2-7; the D call may be TRBD1 or TRBD2 (5 bases each). Germline V gene data show CDR1 as SGDLS and CDR2 as YYNGEE. V was trimmed by 2 bases and J by 1 base, leaving 13 bases between them. There are 15 residues in the CDR3. CDR3 protein: CASSVGPEQSYEQYF. In DNA form, the CDR3 reads TGTGCCAGCAGCGTGGGACCTGAACAATCCTACGAGCAGTACTTC.

This clone appeared once. This rearrangement joins TRBV27 to TRBJ1-5; D is ambiguous. Looked up from germline, CDR1 is MNHEY and CDR2 is SMNVEV (reference sequence). This CDR3 has 16 amino acids. Trimming removed 0 bases from V and 4 bases from J, with 13 bases in between. In DNA, the CDR3 is TGTGCCAGCAGTTTATCCGCGGGGAACAAGAATCAGCCCCAGCATTTT. Residues: CASSLSAGNKNQPQHF.

The rearrangement links TRBV5-1 to TRBJ1-1; D unclear. Deletions cut 3 bases from V and 1 base from J, with 16 bases between. The CDR3 loop spans 16 amino acids. In germline, CDR1 is SGHRS, CDR2 YFSETQ. Here the CDR3 DNA reads TGCGCCAGCAGCTCACCTACCGGGTTCGAGAACACTGAAGCTTTCTTT. Protein product: CASSSPTGFENTEAFF.

The chain joins TRBV6-6 to TRBJ1-1; D is unresolved. The CDR3 extends over 13 amino acids. Germline CDR1 and CDR2: MNHNY and SVGAGI (reference sequence). Between the trimmed V and J ends, which lost 4 bases and 2 bases, there was a span of 8 bases. CDR3 DNA: TGTGCCAGCAGTTTGACACGAAACACTGAAGCTTTCTTT. Translating gives CASSLTRNTEAFF.

This chain connects TRBV7-2 to TRBJ2-2; D is unclear. Germline-derived CDR1 and CDR2 are SGHTA and FQGNSA. V was clipped by 3 bases and J by 9 bases, with 14 bases between them. The CDR3 runs to 14 residues. The CDR3 DNA sequence: TGTGCCAGCAGCTTTATGATGGGATTCCGGGAGCTGTTTTTT. Its protein is CASSFMMGFRELFF.

The DNA for the CDR3 is TGCGCCAGCATAGGGAGAGAGACCCAGTACTTC. As protein: CASIGRETQYF. This sequence joins TRBV5-1 and TRBJ2-5, with D perhaps matching TRBD2 (5 bases). The CDR3 covers 11 residues. The V gene lost 6 bases and the J gene lost 4 bases, with 7 bases spanning the gap. Germline CDR1 reads SGHRS; CDR2 reads YFSETQ.

V usage is TRBV30 and J usage is TRBJ2-2; 9 positions agree with TRBD1. CDR1 and CDR2 from the germline V gene are GTSNPN and SVGIG (reference sequence). The trim removed 0 bases at V and 5 bases at J, leaving 7 bases unmatched. The CDR3 length is 16 residues. The CDR3 nucleotides are TGTGCCTGGAGTGTACCCCTCGGACAGGGGACCGGGGAGCTGTTTTTT. Its protein is CAWSVPLGQGTGELFF.

The chain recombines TRBV19 with TRBJ1-2; 8 bases are a match to TRBD1. Germline lookup yields CDR1 LNHDA and CDR2 SQIVND (reference sequence). Losses at the gene ends were 7 bases for V and 7 bases for J; bases not matched to a gene: 8. The CDR3 extends over 13 amino acids. CDR3 region: CASTGQGPLGYTF. The CDR3 DNA follows: TGTGCCAGTACAGGACAGGGCCCTCTTGGCTACACCTTC.

The CDR3 protein is CASSHRQGILEQYF. Here the CDR3 DNA reads TGCGCCAGCAGCCATCGACAGGGCATTTTGGAGCAGTACTTC. The J gene is TRBJ2-7, the V gene TRBV4-1; 7 nucleotides agree with TRBD1. Germline CDR1 reads MGHRA; CDR2 reads YSYEKL. The CDR3 consists of 14 residues. With 3 bases clipped from V and 7 bases from J, the junction kept 9 bases outside the gene matches.

The chain recombines TRBV4-1 with TRBJ1-2; 7 bases align to TRBD1. V gave up 4 bases and J gave up 2 bases; unmatched junction bases: 4. CDR3 length: 14 residues. The germline V gene encodes CDR1 MGHRA and CDR2 YSYEKL. CDR3 sequence: CASSPGGSNYGYTF. The DNA of the CDR3 is TGCGCCAGCAGCCCAGGGGGTTCGAACTATGGCTACACCTTC.

The CDR3 nucleotides read TGTGCCAGCAGCGCCGGGGGGCTAGCGGGAGGGCCTTACAATGAGCAGTTCTTC. Encoded protein: CASSAGGLAGGPYNEQFF. The genes are TRBV9 and TRBJ2-1; 12 nucleotides align to TRBD2. Germline lookup yields CDR1 SGDLS and CDR2 YYNGEE. V lost 3 bases, J lost 4 bases, and 11 bases stayed unmatched. The length of the CDR3 is 18 residues.

The genes are TRBV27 and TRBJ2-7; D gene uncertain. V was trimmed by 5 bases and J by 4 bases, leaving 15 bases between them. The CDR3 is 14 amino acids. The germline gives CDR1 MNHEY, CDR2 SMNVEV (reference sequence). CDR3: CASSPRNIYYEQYF. The CDR3 nucleotides read TGTGCCAGCAGTCCCCGGAATATCTATTACGAGCAGTACTTC.